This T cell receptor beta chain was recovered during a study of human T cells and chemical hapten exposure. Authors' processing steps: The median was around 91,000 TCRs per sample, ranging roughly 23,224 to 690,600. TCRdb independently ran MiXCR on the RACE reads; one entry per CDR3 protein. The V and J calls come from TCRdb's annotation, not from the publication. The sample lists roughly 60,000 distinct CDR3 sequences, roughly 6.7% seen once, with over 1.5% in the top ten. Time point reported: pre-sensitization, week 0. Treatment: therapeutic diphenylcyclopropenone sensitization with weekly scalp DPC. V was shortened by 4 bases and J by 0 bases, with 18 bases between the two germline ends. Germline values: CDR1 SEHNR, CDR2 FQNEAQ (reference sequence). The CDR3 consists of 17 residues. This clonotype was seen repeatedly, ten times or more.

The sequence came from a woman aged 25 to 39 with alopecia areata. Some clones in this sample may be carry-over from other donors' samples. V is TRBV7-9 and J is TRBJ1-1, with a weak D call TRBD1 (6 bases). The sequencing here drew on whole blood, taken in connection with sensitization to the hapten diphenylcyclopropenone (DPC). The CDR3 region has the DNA TGTGCCAGCAGCTCACAGGGAAGGACAGCCCTGAACACTGAAGCTTTCTTT. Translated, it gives CASSSQGRTALNTEAFF.